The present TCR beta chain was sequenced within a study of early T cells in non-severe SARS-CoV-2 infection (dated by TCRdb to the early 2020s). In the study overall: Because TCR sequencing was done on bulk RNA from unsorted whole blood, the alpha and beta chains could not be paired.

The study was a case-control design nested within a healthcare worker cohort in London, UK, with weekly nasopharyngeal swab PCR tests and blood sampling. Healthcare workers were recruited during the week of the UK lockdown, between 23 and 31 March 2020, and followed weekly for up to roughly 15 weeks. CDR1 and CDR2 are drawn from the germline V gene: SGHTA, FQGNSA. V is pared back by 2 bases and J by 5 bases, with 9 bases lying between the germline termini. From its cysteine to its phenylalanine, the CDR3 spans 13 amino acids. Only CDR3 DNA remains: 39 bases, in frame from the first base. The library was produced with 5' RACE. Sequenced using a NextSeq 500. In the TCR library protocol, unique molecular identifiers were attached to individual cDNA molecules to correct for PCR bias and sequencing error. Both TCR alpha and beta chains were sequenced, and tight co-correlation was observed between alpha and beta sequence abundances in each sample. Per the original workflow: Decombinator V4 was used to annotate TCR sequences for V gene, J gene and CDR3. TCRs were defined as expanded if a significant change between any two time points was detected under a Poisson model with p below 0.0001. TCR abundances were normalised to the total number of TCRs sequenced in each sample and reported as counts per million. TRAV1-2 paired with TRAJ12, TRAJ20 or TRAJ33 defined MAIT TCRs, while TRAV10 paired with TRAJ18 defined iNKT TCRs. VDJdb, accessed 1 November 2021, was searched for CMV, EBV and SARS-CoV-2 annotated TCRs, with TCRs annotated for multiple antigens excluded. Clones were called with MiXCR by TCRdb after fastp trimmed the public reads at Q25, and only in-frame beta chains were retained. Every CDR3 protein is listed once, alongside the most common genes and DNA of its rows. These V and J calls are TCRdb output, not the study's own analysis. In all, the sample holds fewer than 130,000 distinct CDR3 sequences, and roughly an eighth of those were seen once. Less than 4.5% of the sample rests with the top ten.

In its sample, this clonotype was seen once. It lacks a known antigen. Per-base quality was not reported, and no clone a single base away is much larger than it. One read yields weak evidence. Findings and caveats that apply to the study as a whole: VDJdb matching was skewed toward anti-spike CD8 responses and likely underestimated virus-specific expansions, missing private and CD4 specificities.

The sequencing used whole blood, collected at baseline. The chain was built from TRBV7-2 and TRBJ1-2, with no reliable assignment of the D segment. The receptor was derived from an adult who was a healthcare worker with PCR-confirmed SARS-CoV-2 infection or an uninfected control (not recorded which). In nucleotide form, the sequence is TGTGCCAGCAGCTTATTGCGGGCATATGGCTACACCTTC. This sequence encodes CASSLLRAYGYTF.